These 30 T cell receptor beta chains originate from one sample sequenced in a study of T-cell reconstitution after alpha-beta-depleted transplantation in children (dated by TCRdb to about 2016). In light of the paper, this sample's treatment or condition label describes: allogeneic hematopoietic cell transplantation with graft depleted of TCRalphabeta T cells and CD19 B cells. Library creation used PCR. Sequencing used an Illumina HiSeq 2500. TCR libraries were prepared with molecular barcoding, using unique molecular identifiers to normalize TCRbeta repertoire quantification. Through fastp at Q25 and MiXCR, TCRdb rebuilt clones from the public reads, retaining in-frame beta chains. Merged by CDR3 protein, the rows form single entries marked with the most common genes and DNA. A total of around 250,000 distinct CDR3 sequences appear in this sample, roughly 7.7% of them only once. The top ten hold about 6.4% of the sample.

This material consisted of PBMCs, mostly from graft donor cells, taken 180 days after TCRalphabeta/CD19-depleted stem cell transplant. The receptor set was obtained from a male patient younger than 18 who had a stem cell transplant for acute lymphoblastic leukemia, so the T cells may come from the graft donor.

This clonotype was counted at least ten times. The chain combines TRBV9 with TRBJ1-2; D remains unclear. Trimming stripped 0 bases from V and 4 bases from J, with 7 bases between. The V gene's germline CDR1 is SGDLS and CDR2 YYNGEE. The CDR3 is 13 residues long. The CDR3 region is CASSVGGFYGYTF. The CDR3 DNA is TGTGCCAGCAGCGTAGGGGGATTCTATGGCTACACCTTC.

In its sample, this clonotype was seen many times. The chain links TRBV11-3 to TRBJ2-5; 7 bases agree with TRBD1. Per germline, CDR1 SGHNT and CDR2 YENEEA. V lost 1 base and J lost 3; bases outside the gene matches: 8. This CDR3 has 16 amino acids. CDR3 in amino acids: CASSLGGWDSEETQYF. CDR3 DNA: TGTGCCAGCAGCTTAGGAGGCTGGGACAGCGAAGAGACCCAGTACTTC.

This clonotype has at least ten counts. The CDR3 DNA reads as TGCGCCAGCAGCCAAGTGGGGCGCCCCGGGTACTATGGCTACACCTTC. This sequence encodes CASSQVGRPGYYGYTF. V usage is TRBV4-3 and J usage is TRBJ1-2, with D maybe TRBD1 (5 bases). V lost 1 base to trimming and J lost 3 bases, with 15 bases between them. CDR1 is LGHNA and CDR2 is YSLEER in the germline V gene. CDR3 length: 16 residues.

This clonotype was detected many times. V is TRBV20-1 and J is TRBJ2-5; TRBD2 matches at 9 bases. J was trimmed by 2 bases and V by 6 bases; bases with no gene match: 7. Germline-derived CDR1 and CDR2 are DFQATT and SNEGSKA (reference sequence). The CDR3 runs 14 residues. CDR3 in amino acids: CSAFISGRQETQYF. The CDR3, as DNA: TGCAGTGCATTTATTAGCGGGAGACAAGAGACCCAGTACTTC.

This clonotype was detected many times. The genes are TRBV12-3 or TRBV12-4 and TRBJ2-2; weak D call: TRBD2 (5 bases). With 6 bases removed from V and 6 bases from J, the gap between germline ends came to 11 bases. The CDR3 covers 13 residues. This CDR3 is CASSRSGSGELFF. The CDR3 DNA reads TGTGCCAGCAGCCGGTCGGGGTCCGGGGAGCTGTTTTTT.

This clonotype was counted at least ten times. Written as DNA, the CDR3 is TGTGCCAGCAGCCCCCCGGAGTGGGAGACTGAAGCTTTCTTT. Protein: CASSPPEWETEAFF. The chain combines TRBV11-1 with TRBJ1-1; no firm D call. V shed 5 bases and J shed 5 bases, with 15 bases lying between them. Germline values: CDR1 SGHAT, CDR2 FQDESV (reference sequence). This CDR3 has 14 residues.

Ten or more counts support this clonotype. The chain uses TRBV6-4 and TRBJ2-2, with unresolved D. There are 13 residues in the CDR3. Trimming removed 6 bases at V and 5 bases at J, with 10 bases between. Germline lookup yields CDR1 MRHNA and CDR2 SNTAGT. The CDR3 DNA reads TGTGCCAGCAGAGGACCCCAGACCGGGGAGCTGTTTTTT. Translation gives CASRGPQTGELFF.

In its sample, this clonotype was seen many times. The chain's CDR3 is CASRLLGQGTDTQYF. Written as DNA, the CDR3 is TGTGCCAGCCGCCTACTAGGACAGGGGACAGATACGCAGTATTTT. V usage is TRBV27 and J usage is TRBJ2-3; 9 nucleotides align to TRBD1. This CDR3 contains 15 residues. Germline V gene data show CDR1 as MNHEY and CDR2 as SMNVEV (reference sequence). Trimming took 8 bases from V and 3 from J; bases not matched to a gene: 9.

A remark on this clonotype: A read error may be the cause here, since a much bigger clone is one base away. The chain has TRBV2 and TRBJ2-2, with a tentative D call TRBD2 (6 bases). The CDR3 contains 15 residues. CDR1 is SNHLY, CDR2 FYNNEI, per germline. The CDR3 nucleotides are TGTGCCAGCCTCCTCGCGGGGCGAAACACCGGGGAGCTGGTTTTT. The encoded protein is CASLLAGRNTGELVF.

This clonotype was found many times. This chain links TRBV18 with TRBJ1-2; 9 bases align to TRBD1. The CDR3 has 14 amino acids. Germline V gives CDR1 KGHSH, CDR2 LQKENI. Germline trimming cut 6 bases from V and 8 bases from J; bases unmatched to any gene: 10. CDR3 DNA sequence: TGTGCCAGCTCGGAGGGACAGGGAACTTACGGCTACACCTTC. Its protein is CASSEGQGTYGYTF.

In its sample, this clonotype was seen a few times. The rearrangement joins TRBV11-2 to TRBJ2-5, with 7 bases aligning to TRBD2. The J segment lost 1 base and the V segment lost 1 base, leaving 3 bases of the junction unmatched. Germline V gene lookup returns CDR1 SGHAT and CDR2 FQNNGV. There are 15 residues in the CDR3. The CDR3 DNA is TGTGCCAGCAGCTTAGCGGGGGGTATCCAAGAGACCCAGTACTTC. Protein product: CASSLAGGIQETQYF.

This clonotype has at least ten counts. The chain uses TRBV3-1 and TRBJ2-6; the D is unclear. Trimming removed 0 bases at V and 5 bases at J, with 8 bases between. CDR3 size: 15 residues. Per the germline V gene, CDR1 is LGHDT and CDR2 is YNNKEL (reference sequence). CDR3 nucleotides: TGTGCCAGCAGCCAAGAATTTGCTCGGGCCAACGTCCTGACTTTC. It is translated as CASSQEFARANVLTF.

This clonotype has a count of ten or more. The V call is TRBV5-6, the J call TRBJ2-5; 11 bases agree with TRBD2. The ends lost 0 bases at V and 2 bases at J; junction bases unmatched: 9. Germline V CDR1 and CDR2: SGHDT, YYEEEE. CDR3 size: 18 residues. CDR3 loop: CASSLGASGGPPQETQYF. The CDR3 coding sequence is TGTGCCAGCAGCTTGGGGGCTAGCGGGGGGCCGCCGCAAGAGACCCAGTACTTC.

This clonotype was observed at least ten times. V is TRBV14 and J is TRBJ2-7; 7 positions match TRBD1. From germline, CDR1 is SGHDN and CDR2 FVKESK. V was clipped by 4 bases and J by 0 bases; unmatched bases: 6. This CDR3 is 15 amino acids long. CDR3 loop: CASSPWTGPSYEQYF. DNA for the CDR3: TGTGCCAGCAGCCCCTGGACAGGACCCTCCTACGAGCAGTACTTC. The variable domain in full, completed from reference TRBV14 and TRBJ2-7, reads EAGVTQFPSHSVIEKGQTVTLRCDPISGHDNLYWYRRVMGKEIKFLLHFVKESKQDESGMPNNRFLAERTGGTYSTLKVQPAELEDSGVYFCASSPWTGPSYEQYFGPGTRLTVT.

This clonotype was seen once. This may stem from a read error, because a much larger clone lies one nucleotide away. V usage is TRBV20-1 and J usage is TRBJ2-7; TRBD1 agrees at 7 bases. After removal of 5 bases from V and 2 bases from J, the junction contained 3 bases not matched to a gene. Per germline, CDR1 DFQATT and CDR2 SNEGSKA (reference sequence). This CDR3 is 12 amino acids long. The CDR3 loop is CSAADRPYEQYF. In nucleotides, the CDR3 is TGCAGTGCTGCGGACAGGCCCTACGAGCAGTACTTC.

This clonotype was observed a handful of times. This chain connects TRBV28 to TRBJ2-2; D is possibly TRBD2 (6 bases). The V end was cut by 6 bases, the J end by 2 bases, with 16 bases between. The V gene's germline CDR1 is MDHEN and CDR2 SYDVKM. This CDR3 is built from 16 residues. The CDR3 is CASSRRVAANTGELFF. CDR3 nucleotides: TGTGCCAGCAGCCGCCGGGTAGCGGCAAACACCGGGGAGCTGTTTTTT. Using reference TRBV28 and TRBJ2-2 for the parts outside the CDR3, the full variable domain is DVKVTQSSRYLVKRTGEKVFLECVQDMDHENMFWYRQDPGLGLRLIYFSYDVKMKEKGDIPEGYSVSREKKERFSLILESASTNQTSMYLCASSRRVAANTGELFFGEGSRLTVL.

There are many counts of this clonotype. The chain recombines TRBV7-8 with TRBJ2-5, with 10 bases matching TRBD2. V was pared by 1 base and J by 4 bases, with 18 bases of the junction left unmatched. Germline-derived CDR1 and CDR2 are SGHVS and FQNEAQ. The CDR3 contains 20 residues. The CDR3 sequence: CASSLGRVAGGSGPRETQYF. The CDR3 nucleotides are TGTGCCAGCAGCTTAGGCCGTGTAGCGGGAGGATCAGGGCCCCGAGAGACCCAGTACTTC.

Many counts were recorded for this clonotype. The V call is TRBV5-5, the J call TRBJ2-1, with D tentatively TRBD2 (7 bases). The V end lost 4 bases, the J end lost 2 bases, and 19 bases lay between the germline ends. The CDR3 has 17 residues. The V gene's germline CDR1 is SGHKS and CDR2 YYEKEE (reference sequence). The CDR3 DNA sequence: TGTGCCAGCAGCCCCATCTGGGCGGGGGCCACCTACAATGAGCAGTTCTTC. Protein sequence: CASSPIWAGATYNEQFF.

This clonotype was detected ten times or more. The rearrangement joins TRBV27 to TRBJ2-5; TRBD1 might be the D (5 bases). The V gene's germline CDR1 is MNHEY and CDR2 SMNVEV (reference sequence). This CDR3 region has 14 residues. V was pared by 1 base and J by 9 bases, with 15 bases between. In DNA form, the CDR3 reads TGTGCCAGCAGTTTATATGGGCAGCCCAGGGCCCAGTACTTC. It is translated as CASSLYGQPRAQYF.

This clonotype appeared many times. This sequence joins TRBV4-1 and TRBJ2-1; weak D call: TRBD1 (6 bases). Trimming cost V 0 bases and J 2 bases, with 8 bases left between them. Germline CDR1 MGHRA, CDR2 YSYEKL. The CDR3 extends over 15 amino acids. The CDR3: CASSQDGTTYNEQFF. CDR3 DNA sequence: TGCGCCAGCAGCCAAGACGGGACAACCTACAATGAGCAGTTCTTC.

The sample holds a few counts of this clonotype. This chain links TRBV7-2 with TRBJ2-1, with D possibly TRBD2 on 5 matching bases. The ends were cut back, 1 base at V and 10 bases at J, with 8 bases in the middle. The CDR3 contains 12 residues. CDR1 is SGHTA, CDR2 FQGNSA, per germline. The CDR3 bases are TGTGCCAGCAGCTTAGGGGTAGCGGAGCAGTTCTTC. This translates into CASSLGVAEQFF.

Many counts were recorded for this clonotype. The chain is built from TRBV7-2 and TRBJ1-2; possibly TRBD1 for D (5 bases). This CDR3 spans 15 amino acids. Germline V CDR1 and CDR2: SGHTA, FQGNSA. Trimming left V 1 base short and J 4 bases short, with 13 bases between. CDR3 nucleotides: TGTGCCAGCAGCTTAGTGTTGGGGGGTGGCTATGGCTACACCTTC. It codes for CASSLVLGGGYGYTF.

This clonotype was picked up many times. This chain joins TRBV7-9 and TRBJ1-1; D is perhaps TRBD1 (6 bases). The CDR3 extends over 14 amino acids. Germline values: CDR1 SEHNR, CDR2 FQNEAQ (reference sequence). V lost 1 base and J 8 bases, leaving 14 bases between the germline ends. CDR3 sequence: CASSLVVGTGEAFF. The CDR3 nucleotides read TGTGCCAGCAGCTTAGTTGTGGGTACAGGGGAAGCTTTCTTT.

This clonotype was counted ten times or more. V usage is TRBV29-1 and J usage is TRBJ2-5; D is uncertain. CDR1 is SQVTM and CDR2 is ANQGSEA in the germline V gene. The CDR3 runs 12 residues. V was clipped by 7 bases and J by 0 bases, with 9 bases between them. As DNA, the CDR3 is TGCAGCGCCGAAGGGCACCAAGAGACCCAGTACTTC. The encoded protein is CSAEGHQETQYF.

This clonotype was recorded many times. The chain joins TRBV5-1 to TRBJ2-1; 9 bases are shared with TRBD2. V lost 4 bases to trimming and J lost 7 bases; unmatched junction nucleotides: 6. Germline V gene lookup returns CDR1 SGHRS and CDR2 YFSETQ. The CDR3 runs to 14 residues. CDR3 loop: CASSTGTSRNEQFF. The CDR3 nucleotides are TGCGCCAGCAGCACCGGGACTAGCAGGAATGAGCAGTTCTTC.

A few counts support this clonotype. The chain is built from TRBV10-3 and TRBJ2-7, with TRBD1 matching over 9 bases. CDR1 is ENHRY and CDR2 is SYGVKD in the germline V gene. CDR3 size: 12 residues. The V and J ends lost 10 bases and 4 bases, in that order; junction bases with no gene match: 5. The CDR3 nucleotides are TGTGCCACCGGGACAGGGTTATACGAGCAGTACTTC. Translating it yields CATGTGLYEQYF.

Only a few counts were recorded for this clonotype. The chain employs TRBV2 and TRBJ2-5; no clear D. This CDR3 is 11 amino acids long. The V end lost 7 bases, the J end lost 5 bases, and 8 bases lay between the germline ends. Looked up from germline, CDR1 is SNHLY and CDR2 is FYNNEI. The CDR3 reads CASMGVETQYF. The DNA of the CDR3 is TGTGCCAGCATGGGCGTCGAGACCCAGTACTTC.

This clonotype has a count of ten or more. The chain combines TRBV12-3 or TRBV12-4 with TRBJ2-7, with D maybe TRBD2 (6 bases). V was clipped by 3 bases and J by 6 bases, with 15 bases between them. CDR3 length: 14 residues. The CDR3 nucleotides are TGTGCCAGCAGTTTCCGGAGGGCGGTGATCGAGCAGTACTTC. Amino acids: CASSFRRAVIEQYF.

This clonotype was seen repeatedly, ten times or more. J is TRBJ2-5 and V is TRBV27, with D unclear. This CDR3 has 12 residues. CDR1 and CDR2 from the germline V gene are MNHEY and SMNVEV (reference sequence). V was pared by 8 bases and J by 5 bases, with 12 bases between. In DNA, the CDR3 is TGTGCCAGCTGGGCTTCTCCGGAGACCCAGTACTTC. It translates to CASWASPETQYF.

This clonotype was detected once. A read error may explain this, as a much larger clone is one base away. The chain is built from TRBV6-5 and TRBJ1-1; D possibly corresponds to TRBD1 (5 bases). The CDR3 runs 15 residues. CDR1 is MNHEY, CDR2 SVGAGI, per germline. CDR3: CASSHSTGVSTEAFF. The CDR3, as DNA: TGTGCCAGCAGTCACTCGACGGGGGTTTCCACTGAAGCTTTCTTT.